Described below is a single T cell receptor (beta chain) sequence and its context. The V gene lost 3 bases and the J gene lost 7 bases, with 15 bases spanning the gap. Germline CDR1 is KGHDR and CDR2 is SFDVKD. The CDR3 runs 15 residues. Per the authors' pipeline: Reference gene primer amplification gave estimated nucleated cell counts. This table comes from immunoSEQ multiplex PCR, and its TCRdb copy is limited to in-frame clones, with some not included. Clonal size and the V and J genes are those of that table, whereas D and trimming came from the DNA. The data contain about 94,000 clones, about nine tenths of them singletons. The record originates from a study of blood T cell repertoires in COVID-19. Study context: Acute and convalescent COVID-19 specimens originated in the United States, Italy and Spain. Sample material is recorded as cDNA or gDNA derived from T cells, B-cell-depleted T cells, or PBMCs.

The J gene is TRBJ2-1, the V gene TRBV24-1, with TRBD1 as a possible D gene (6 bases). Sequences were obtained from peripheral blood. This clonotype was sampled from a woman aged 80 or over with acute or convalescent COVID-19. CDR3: CATSDTGTKGNEQFF. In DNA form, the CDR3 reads TGTGCCACCAGTGATACGGGGACAAAGGGGAATGAGCAGTTCTTC.